This T cell receptor beta chain was identified during a study of blood T cell repertoires in COVID-19. Assay: immunoSEQ multiplex PCR; the TCRdb copy retains only in-frame clones and omits some. The profile shows some 320,000 clones, more than 90% of them singletons. Germline V lookup: CDR1 LNHDA, CDR2 SQIVND (reference sequence). The CDR3 is made up of 18 amino acids. V dropped 3 bases and J dropped 2; count of bases not matched to a gene: 9. The chain uses TRBV19 and TRBJ2-3, with 12 bases matching TRBD1. The sample was PBMCs or T cells enriched from blood (not recorded which). The clonotype was recovered from a man aged 55 to 70 who had recovered from COVID-19. The CDR3 here is CASSIGDRGPTYTDTQYF. The CDR3 DNA follows: TGTGCCAGTAGTATTGGGGACAGGGGGCCCACTTACACAGATACGCAGTATTTT. Filled out from reference TRBV19 and TRBJ2-3, the complete variable domain reads DGGITQSPKYLFRKEGQNVTLSCEQNLNHDAMYWYRQDPGQGLRLIYYSQIVNDFQKGDIAEGYSVSREKKESFPLTVTSAQKNPTAFYLCASSIGDRGPTYTDTQYFGPGTRLTVL.